This TCR beta chain was sequenced in a study of naive and memory T cell subsets. An equimolar mix of two oligonucleotides served as the beta constant-region primer for TRBC1 and TRBC2. The ligated cDNA underwent four PCR rounds using SP2 and nested alpha and beta constant-region primers. TCRdb independently ran MiXCR on the UMI-ligation and nested PCR reads; one entry per CDR3 protein. The table includes over 100,000 distinct CDR3 sequences, around 13% detected once. V was pared by 0 bases and J by 5 bases, with 13 bases of the junction left unmatched. Germline-derived CDR1 and CDR2 are MGHRA and YSYEKL. This CDR3 spans 18 amino acids. About this clonotype itself: The antigen remains unidentified.

Study-level findings and limits: Over 90% of naive TCR sequences appeared only once after error correction, unlike memory subsets. Naive and memory repertoire findings lacked a ground truth for validation. A clonotype means one alpha or beta sequence, not an alpha/beta pair. A few larger clonotypes appeared in naive repertoires, especially CD8, possibly memory cells re-expressing CD45RA.

The rearrangement links TRBV4-1 to TRBJ2-1; 7 nucleotides line up with TRBD2. The sample taken for sequencing was naive CD8+ T cells from blood. The receptor was isolated from a human donor in good health. This chain's CDR3 is CASSQDFSGNPPHNEQFF. The CDR3 coding sequence is TGCGCCAGCAGCCAAGATTTCAGCGGGAACCCTCCCCACAATGAGCAGTTCTTC.